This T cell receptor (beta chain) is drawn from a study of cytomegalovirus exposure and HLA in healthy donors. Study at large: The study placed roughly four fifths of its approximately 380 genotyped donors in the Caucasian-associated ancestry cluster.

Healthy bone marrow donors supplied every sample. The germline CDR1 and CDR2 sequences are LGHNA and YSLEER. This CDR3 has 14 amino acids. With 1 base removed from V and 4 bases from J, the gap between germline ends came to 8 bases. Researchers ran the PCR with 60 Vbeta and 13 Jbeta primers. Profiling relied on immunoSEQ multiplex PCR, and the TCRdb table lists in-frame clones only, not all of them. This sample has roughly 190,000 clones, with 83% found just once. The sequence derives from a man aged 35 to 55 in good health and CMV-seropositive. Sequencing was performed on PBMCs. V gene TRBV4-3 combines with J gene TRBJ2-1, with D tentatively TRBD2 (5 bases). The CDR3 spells CASSQAGLYNEQFF. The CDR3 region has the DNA TGCGCCAGCAGCCAAGCAGGACTGTACAATGAGCAGTTCTTC.